Detailed here is one T cell receptor (beta chain). This record belongs to a study of blood T cell repertoires in COVID-19. Turning to the study itself: Samples taken during acute and convalescent COVID-19 were collected in the United States, Italy and Spain. The analysed material was cDNA or gDNA that came from T cells, B-cell-depleted T cells, or PBMCs.

Some clones are missing from TCRdb's copy, which holds only in-frame ones; the method was immunoSEQ multiplex PCR. The table includes nearly 90,000 clones, 88% detected once. The CDR3 is 15 amino acids. Per germline, CDR1 SGHRS and CDR2 YFSETQ. V lost 2 bases to trimming and J lost 4 bases; unmatched junction nucleotides: 3. The sequencing input was peripheral blood. The sequence came from a man between 60 and 75 years old with acute or convalescent COVID-19. The rearrangement joins TRBV5-1 to TRBJ1-2; 12 positions agree with TRBD1. The CDR3 nucleotides read TGCGCCAGCAGCTTAGGGACAGGGGGCAGCTATGGCTACACCTTC. The encoded protein is CASSLGTGGSYGYTF.